One sample yielded the 27 T cell receptor beta chains listed below, sequenced in a study of PD-1 blockade in classical Hodgkin lymphoma. Regarding time point: cycle 4 day 1 (C4D1), after more than five weeks of nivolumab. Relapse was seen in all patients after autologous stem cell transplantation, and brentuximab vedotin exposure was variable. Sequenced by immunoSEQ multiplex PCR; TCRdb stores in-frame clones only, minus some. The data show roughly 100,000 clones, around 90% seen once. Source: peripheral blood mononuclear cells (PBMCs), taken before the fourth cycle of nivolumab. These receptors all come from a human donor with classical Hodgkin lymphoma.

This clone was recorded once. The V call is TRBV15, the J call TRBJ2-7, with D unclear. V dropped 0 bases and J dropped 2 bases, with 8 bases sitting between them. The CDR3 is 14 amino acids. From germline, CDR1 is LNHNV and CDR2 YYDKDF (reference sequence). CDR3 sequence: CATSREGGTYEQYF. The DNA of the CDR3 is TGTGCCACCAGCAGAGAGGGTGGAACCTACGAGCAGTACTTC.

This rearrangement joins TRBV13 to TRBJ1-1; TRBD1 matches 8 bases. The CDR3 has 15 residues. Per germline, CDR1 PRHDT and CDR2 FYEKMQ (reference sequence). The V and J ends lost 3 bases and 1 base, in that order; junction bases with no gene match: 4. The CDR3 here is CASSFPGQANTEAFF. The DNA of the CDR3 is TGTGCCAGCAGCTTCCCGGGACAGGCGAACACTGAAGCTTTCTTT.

The gene calls are TRBV5-1 and TRBJ2-7, with TRBD2 identical over 8 bases. CDR3 length: 14 residues. Germline V gives CDR1 SGHRS, CDR2 YFSETQ. V trimming: 2 bases; J trimming: 3 bases; junction bases outside the gene matches: 4. CDR3 bases: TGCGCCAGCAGCTTTAGCGGGGTTTACTACGAGCAGTACTTC. Translation gives CASSFSGVYYEQYF. Full variable domain (rest looked up from reference TRBV5-1 and TRBJ2-7): KAGVTQTPRYLIKTRGQQVTLSCSPISGHRSVSWYQQTPGQGLQFLFEYFSETQRNKGNFPGRFSGRQFSNSRSEMNVSTLELGDSALYLCASSFSGVYYEQYFGPGTRLTVT.

The CDR3 DNA sequence: TGCGCCAGCAGCTTGGCCCAGGGACCCAGCACAGATACGCAGTATTTT. It translates to CASSLAQGPSTDTQYF. The rearrangement uses TRBV5-1 and TRBJ2-3; either TRBD1 or TRBD2 may fit D (5 bases each). The CDR3 spans 16 residues. CDR1 is SGHRS and CDR2 is YFSETQ in the germline V gene. V was pared by 0 bases and J by 0 bases, with 11 bases between. Full variable domain (remainder filled in from reference TRBV5-1 and TRBJ2-3): KAGVTQTPRYLIKTRGQQVTLSCSPISGHRSVSWYQQTPGQGLQFLFEYFSETQRNKGNFPGRFSGRQFSNSRSEMNVSTLELGDSALYLCASSLAQGPSTDTQYFGPGTRLTVL.

The chain recombines TRBV28 with TRBJ2-1, with D possibly TRBD2 on 5 matching bases. This CDR3 spans 11 amino acids. The V gene lost 6 bases and the J gene lost 8 bases, with 8 bases spanning the gap. In germline, CDR1 is MDHEN, CDR2 SYDVKM. The CDR3 region is CASSTGYEQFF. The CDR3 DNA is TGTGCCAGCAGCACGGGGTATGAGCAGTTCTTC.

V is TRBV11-2 and J is TRBJ2-1, with a weak D call TRBD2 (6 bases). The ends were cut back, 6 bases at V and 6 bases at J, with 15 bases in the middle. Per the germline V gene, CDR1 is SGHAT and CDR2 is FQNNGV. This CDR3 is built from 14 residues. The CDR3, as DNA: TGTGCCAGCAGTTCCGGGAGTTTATCCAATGAGCAGTTCTTC. Its translation is CASSSGSLSNEQFF.

V is TRBV19 and J is TRBJ1-1; TRBD1 agrees at 7 bases. The CDR3 has 15 residues. The trim removed 3 bases at V and 4 bases at J, leaving 8 bases unmatched. In germline, CDR1 is LNHDA, CDR2 SQIVND (reference sequence). The CDR3 sequence: CASSMQNNRGTEAFF. CDR3 DNA: TGTGCCAGTAGTATGCAAAATAACAGGGGCACTGAAGCTTTCTTT.

The rearrangement links TRBV7-9 to TRBJ1-5; possibly TRBD1 for D (5 bases). This CDR3 has 14 amino acids. Germline V CDR1 and CDR2: SEHNR, FQNEAQ (reference sequence). V shed 2 bases and J shed 2 bases, with 7 bases lying between them. The CDR3 loop is CASSLPGRNQPQHF. The CDR3 DNA reads TGTGCCAGCAGCTTACCAGGGCGCAATCAGCCCCAGCATTTT.

The V and J genes are TRBV7-8 and TRBJ1-5; 11 nucleotides align to TRBD1. Germline CDR1 is SGHVS and CDR2 is FQNEAQ. V shed 5 bases, J shed 7 bases, and the junction held 7 bases outside the gene matches. CDR3 length: 15 residues. This chain's CDR3 is CASSTRTGGRQPQHF. CDR3 DNA sequence: TGTGCCAGCAGCACGAGGACAGGGGGCCGGCAGCCCCAGCATTTT.

The chain carries TRBV14 and TRBJ2-5; no clear D gene. Germline CDR1 and CDR2: SGHDN and FVKESK. The CDR3 runs 14 residues. V was cut by 0 bases and J by 1 base, with 6 bases left in between. The CDR3 nucleotides read TGTGCCAGCAGCCAAGATGGCCTCCAAGAGACCCAGTACTTC. Encoded protein: CASSQDGLQETQYF.

J is TRBJ1-5 and V is TRBV30, with D hard to call. Germline CDR1 and CDR2: GTSNPN and SVGIG (reference sequence). V lost 3 bases to trimming and J lost 4 bases, with 10 bases between them. The CDR3 consists of 13 residues. The CDR3 sequence is CAWSVRENQPQHF. DNA of the CDR3: TGTGCCTGGAGCGTAAGGGAAAATCAGCCCCAGCATTTT. The full variable domain, rest sourced from reference TRBV30 and TRBJ1-5, is SQTIHQWPATLVQPVGSPLSLECTVEGTSNPNLYWYRQAAGRGLQLLFYSVGIGQISSEVPQNLSASRPQDRQFILSSKKLLLSDSGFYLCAWSVRENQPQHFGDGTRLSIL.

This clone was seen only once. The chain links TRBV19 to TRBJ2-5, with D uncertain. Germline loops: CDR1 LNHDA, CDR2 SQIVND (reference sequence). Trimming removed 5 bases at V and 5 bases at J, with 6 bases between. There are 11 residues in the CDR3. The DNA for the CDR3 is TGTGCCAGTAGTTCTTTGGAGACCCAGTACTTC. Amino acid sequence: CASSSLETQYF.

The V and J genes are TRBV19 and TRBJ2-7, with 9 bases lining up with TRBD2. The CDR3 consists of 15 residues. The J segment lost 5 bases and the V segment lost 5 bases, leaving 10 bases of the junction unmatched. Germline CDR1 and CDR2: LNHDA and SQIVND (reference sequence). This CDR3 reads CASSPLSVAGDEQYF. CDR3 DNA sequence: TGTGCCAGTAGTCCTCTATCGGTAGCGGGAGACGAGCAGTACTTC.

The rearrangement links TRBV15 to TRBJ1-5; D gene unclear. The V end lost 0 bases, the J end lost 3 bases, and 12 bases lay between the germline ends. Germline CDR1 LNHNV, CDR2 YYDKDF (reference sequence). The CDR3 is 16 residues long. CDR3 sequence reads: CATSRDSFPINQPQHF. CDR3 coding DNA: TGTGCCACCAGCAGAGATAGTTTCCCGATCAATCAGCCCCAGCATTTT.

V and J are TRBV6-9 and TRBJ2-3; TRBD1 agrees at 7 bases. CDR1 and CDR2 from the germline V gene are MNHGY and SVAAGI. The CDR3 consists of 14 residues. V shed 4 bases, J shed 0 bases, and the junction held 1 base outside the gene matches. The CDR3 region is CASSSTGSTDTQYF. DNA for the CDR3: TGTGCCAGCAGTTCGACAGGGAGCACAGATACGCAGTATTTT.

V and J are TRBV27 and TRBJ1-4, with unresolved D. Per the germline V gene, CDR1 is MNHEY and CDR2 is SMNVEV (reference sequence). The CDR3 is 16 residues long. Trimming took 10 bases from V and 1 from J, leaving 19 bases between them. The CDR3 spells CATLPNGLGTNEKLFF. The CDR3 DNA reads as TGTGCCACCCTCCCAAACGGGTTGGGAACTAATGAAAAACTGTTTTTT.

This clone was counted between two and nine times. The chain recombines TRBV28 with TRBJ1-5, with D perhaps TRBD1 (6 bases). In germline, CDR1 is MDHEN, CDR2 SYDVKM. The V end lost 5 bases, the J end lost 2 bases, and 10 bases lay between the germline ends. CDR3 length equals 14 residues. The CDR3 DNA follows: TGTGCCAGCAGTCAGGGGTTGGGCAATCAGCCCCAGCATTTT. Encoded protein: CASSQGLGNQPQHF.

V is TRBV4-3 and J is TRBJ2-5, with D tentatively TRBD2 (7 bases). The germline V gene has CDR1 LGHNA and CDR2 YSLEER. This CDR3 comprises 14 residues. Trimming removed 0 bases at V and 4 bases at J, with 9 bases between. The CDR3 is CASSQDAGAETQYF. The CDR3 nucleotides are TGCGCCAGCAGCCAAGATGCGGGGGCAGAGACCCAGTACTTC.

V gene TRBV5-1 combines with J gene TRBJ2-3, with 11 bases fitting TRBD1. CDR1 is SGHRS, CDR2 YFSETQ, per germline. V gave up 3 bases and J gave up 4 bases; unmatched junction bases: 7. CDR3 length equals 16 residues. DNA for the CDR3: TGCGCCAGCAGCTCACGGACAGGGGGCGTTTCAGATACGCAGTATTTT. Protein: CASSSRTGGVSDTQYF.

CDR3 nucleotide sequence: TGTGCCAGTTCCCTAGCGGGAGTCTACACCGGGGAGCTGTTTTTT. Protein sequence: CASSLAGVYTGELFF. The chain carries TRBV19 and TRBJ2-2; the match to TRBD2 covers 10 bases. Per the germline V gene, CDR1 is LNHDA and CDR2 is SQIVND (reference sequence). CDR3 length equals 15 residues. The junction had 6 bases not matched to a gene; V was cut back by 8 bases and J by 3 bases.

This clone has only a few counts. The chain recombines TRBV30 with TRBJ1-1; D is possibly TRBD1 (6 bases). The germline V gene has CDR1 GTSNPN and CDR2 SVGIG (reference sequence). The V end lost 5 bases, the J end lost 1 base, and 14 bases lay between the germline ends. This CDR3 comprises 14 residues. In nucleotides, the CDR3 is TGTGCCTGGTCGCCAGGGGTTAGGAACACTGAAGCTTTCTTT. Translation: CAWSPGVRNTEAFF.

A note on this clone: An end of the junction does not agree with germline; a read error may underlie this. The rearrangement joins TRBV11-2 to TRBJ1-1, with 11 bases lining up with TRBD1. Germline V lookup: CDR1 SGHAT, CDR2 FQNNGV. The CDR3 sequence is 15 residues long. The CDR3 nucleotides read TGTGCCAGCAGCTTCGGGACAGGGGGGAACGCTGAAGCTTTCTTT. It encodes CASSFGTGGNAEAFF.

V gene TRBV5-1 combines with J gene TRBJ1-4; D gene uncertain. Germline CDR1 reads SGHRS; CDR2 reads YFSETQ. The CDR3 is 16 residues long. The V gene lost 2 bases and the J gene lost 0 bases, with 11 bases spanning the gap. The DNA for the CDR3 is TGCGCCAGCAGCTTTGAGAAGGGCACAACTAATGAAAAACTGTTTTTT. This gives the protein CASSFEKGTTNEKLFF.

The chain uses TRBV30 and TRBJ2-7; 9 bases map to TRBD1. Germline assignment: CDR1 GTSNPN and CDR2 SVGIG (reference sequence). This CDR3 has 14 residues. Trimming at V came to 0 bases and at J to 3 bases, leaving 3 bases not matched to a gene. CDR3 nucleotides: TGTGCCTGGAGTGTGGACAGGGGCCGCTACGAGCAGTACTTC. Its translation is CAWSVDRGRYEQYF.

V and J are TRBV2 and TRBJ2-7, with 8 bases aligning to TRBD2. Germline V CDR1 and CDR2: SNHLY, FYNNEI. V trimming: 8 bases; J trimming: 2 bases; junction bases outside the gene matches: 5. This CDR3 comprises 13 residues. The CDR3 protein is CASLGAGAYEQYF. For the CDR3, the DNA is TGTGCCAGCCTTGGAGCGGGAGCCTACGAGCAGTACTTC.

This clone was recorded only once. The chain couples TRBV11-2 to TRBJ2-7; D is undetermined. The CDR3 covers 15 residues. V lost 0 bases, J lost 4 bases, and 13 bases lay in between. Germline CDR1 and CDR2: SGHAT and FQNNGV. CDR3 region: CASSLESTVSYEQYF. CDR3 DNA: TGTGCCAGCAGCTTAGAGAGCACGGTATCGTACGAGCAGTACTTC.

The chain links TRBV5-1 to TRBJ2-7; the D call may be TRBD1 or TRBD2 (5 bases each). The CDR3 loop spans 15 amino acids. Trimming stripped 7 bases from V and 2 bases from J, with 19 bases between. Germline V gene lookup returns CDR1 SGHRS and CDR2 YFSETQ. CDR3 DNA: TGCGCCAGCTCTTTAGGGGCGGGCAAGCCCTACGAGCAGTACTTC. Amino acids: CASSLGAGKPYEQYF.